This record concerns one TCR beta chain sequence. Its antigen remains undetermined. Within one base of it there is no much larger clone, and no base qualities were kept. The V end gives up 4 bases and the J end 3 bases, leaving 6 bases in the junction not matched to a gene. Per the germline V gene, SGHRS is the CDR1 and YFSETQ is the CDR2. Including cysteine and phenylalanine, the CDR3 has 14 amino acids. Of the read, only the CDR3 DNA is kept; its 42 bases are in frame from base 1. For every bulk PBMC sample, a fixed 350 ng of DNA was loaded. TCR beta CDR3 sequences were amplified from genomic DNA with the immunoSEQ TCRb Assay kit following manufacturer instructions. The KAPA Library Quantification Kit for Illumina platforms was used to quantify pooled libraries by qPCR. Sequencing of the pooled libraries was done on an Illumina NextSeq 500, with clustering at 0.6-1.1 pM. Per the authors' processing: Analysis of the TCR data relied on immunoSEQ ANALYZER and the R LymphoSeq package. A rearrangement efficiency score was calculated as productive divided by the sum of productive and non-productive CDR3 sequences. Within each patient, timepoints were compared pairwise for clonality, measured with the Gini coefficient, and for diversity, measured with the Renyi index at alpha=1. Clonal relatedness used an edit distance of 3, and repertoire similarity used the Bhattacharyya coefficient, both computed in LymphoSeq. To classify response, a linear discriminant analysis based on week-3 changes in clonality and diversity was built with the R MASS and caret packages. Imported from immuneACCESS, the table was reduced by TCRdb to in-frame sequences with V and J called. These copies leave out some clones; in studies compared against another copy, an unresolved V gene accounts for under half, and the cause of the remainder is not known. V, J and clone size are taken as reported in that table, and D and trimming were inferred from the DNA itself. In this sample the table shows around 9,000 clones, 87% of which occur a single time. About 5.7% of the sample is in the top ten clones.

This record belongs to a study of blood T cell dynamics during melanoma immunotherapy (dated by TCRdb to 2018 to 2020). A note on the overall study: The patients had metastatic melanoma and were given first-line pembrolizumab or nivolumab plus ipilimumab as standard of care in the United Kingdom. Peripheral T cell receptor repertoires of metastatic melanoma patients were profiled before and after one cycle of checkpoint inhibitor therapy to find early correlates of response. The training cohort was made up of consecutive patients, while a further independent group of patients from the same centre was pooled to form an external validation set.

The time point label, as the study defines it: week 3, after first cycle of checkpoint inhibitor. Blood samples were taken at two points: before treatment (T0) and at week 3 (W3), which came after the first cycle of checkpoint blockade. Except for a couple of patients with rapid clinical progression, response was assessed 12 weeks after the first infusion by RECIST 1.1; disease control meant complete response, partial response or stable disease. Patients were not eligible if they had prior systemic cancer treatment, concomitant immunosuppressant therapy or synchronous other active malignancies. To track both circulating cells and T cell turnover, TCR beta was sequenced from bulk PBMC as well as from plasma cell-free DNA. Lymphoprep and SepMate tubes were used to isolate PBMC from blood, and red cell lysis was then performed. QIAamp DNA Blood Mini kits were used to extract DNA from both PBMC and sorted T cell subsets.

General conclusions and limits of the study: The relatively small sample size was recognized as a factor that could limit how well the results generalize. Whether the T cell clones driving repertoire changes were melanoma-specific or reflected general immune activation could not be determined in the study. Patients who later achieved disease control showed a bifurcated PBMC repertoire reorganization at W3, with increased clonality or increased diversity, unlike progressors.

This TCR was recovered from a human donor with melanoma. This receptor chain uses TRBV5-1 and TRBJ2-5; a stretch of 7 junction bases matches TRBD2. Specimen: blood, collected from a patient treated with checkpoint blockade. The encoded CDR3 is CASSKPGGKETQYF. The nucleotides are TGCGCCAGCAGCAAGCCCGGGGGGAAAGAGACCCAGTACTTC.